These 17 T cell receptor beta chains share one sample of origin, sequenced in a study of T cell responses to AZD1222 COVID-19 vaccine. Clones were sequenced by immunoSEQ multiplex PCR, and TCRdb holds only the in-frame ones, with some missing. This table holds roughly 67,000 clones, 88% found once. Material: peripheral blood, obtained on day 0 of AZD1222 vaccination. These receptors all stem from an adult in good health.

The V gene is TRBV19, the J gene TRBJ2-1; D uncertain. CDR1 and CDR2 (germline): LNHDA, SQIVND (reference sequence). Trimming stripped 5 bases from V and 4 bases from J, with 18 bases between. The CDR3 length is 16 residues. This CDR3 is CASSSPIGRLYNEQFF. The DNA for the CDR3 is TGTGCCAGTAGTTCGCCGATAGGACGGTTGTACAATGAGCAGTTCTTC.

V gene TRBV18 combines with J gene TRBJ1-2; D perhaps matches TRBD1 (5 bases). V was clipped by 9 bases and J by 0 bases, with 14 bases between them. The CDR3 spans 14 residues. Germline loops: CDR1 KGHSH, CDR2 LQKENI. CDR3 DNA sequence: TGTGCCAGTGCCCGGGACTCAGCTAACTATGGCTACACCTTC. Its protein is CASARDSANYGYTF.

About this clone itself: A junction end diverges from the germline sequence, so it may reflect a read error. The J gene is TRBJ2-3, the V gene TRBV5-1, with TRBD2 identical over 9 bases. The CDR3 is 15 residues long. CDR1 SGHRS and CDR2 YFSETQ come from the germline V gene. CDR3 protein: CASTVSGRSTETQYF. As DNA, the CDR3 is TGCGCCAGCACCGTTAGCGGGAGAAGCACAGAGACGCAGTATTTT.

The chain joins TRBV19 to TRBJ1-2; tentative D call: TRBD1 (5 bases). This CDR3 is 11 amino acids long. The germline CDR1 and CDR2 sequences are LNHDA and SQIVND (reference sequence). Between the trimmed V and J ends, which lost 7 bases and 5 bases, there was a span of 8 bases. Here the CDR3 DNA reads TGTGCCAGTAACGGGGCGTATGGCTACACCTTC. It is translated as CASNGAYGYTF. Together with reference TRBV19 and TRBJ1-2, the CDR3 gives the full variable domain: DGGITQSPKYLFRKEGQNVTLSCEQNLNHDAMYWYRQDPGQGLRLIYYSQIVNDFQKGDIAEGYSVSREKKESFPLTVTSAQKNPTAFYLCASNGAYGYTFGSGTRLTVV.

The rearrangement joins TRBV6-6 to TRBJ1-3; the D is unclear. The CDR3 covers 16 residues. Germline CDR1 reads MNHNY; CDR2 reads SVGAGI (reference sequence). V lost 1 base to trimming and J lost 2 bases, with 12 bases between them. The chain's CDR3 is CASSYYRLATGNTIYF. Here the CDR3 DNA reads TGTGCCAGCAGTTACTATAGGCTTGCAACTGGAAACACCATATATTTT.

The genes are TRBV4-1 and TRBJ2-5; 8 bases line up with TRBD1. CDR1 and CDR2 (germline): MGHRA, YSYEKL. There are 15 residues in the CDR3. With 3 bases clipped from V and 2 bases from J, the junction kept 5 bases outside the gene matches. The CDR3 coding sequence is TGCGCCAGCAGCCATGACGGACAGGGTCAAGAGACCCAGTACTTC. Translating gives CASSHDGQGQETQYF.

The rearrangement joins TRBV5-8 to TRBJ2-7; 12 bases align to TRBD1. This CDR3 is 14 amino acids long. V lost 4 bases to trimming and J lost 5 bases; unmatched junction nucleotides: 4. Per the germline V gene, CDR1 is SGHTS and CDR2 is YDEGEE. The CDR3 region has the DNA TGTGCCAGCAGCGTGGGACAGGGGGCCCACGAGCAGTACTTC. Translated: CASSVGQGAHEQYF.

This sequence joins TRBV20-1 and TRBJ1-5; unclear D gene. The CDR3 runs to 11 residues. The germline V gene encodes CDR1 DFQATT and CDR2 SNEGSKA (reference sequence). Trimming pared 5 bases from V and 1 base from J, leaving 3 bases between. CDR3: CSAASNQPQHF. The CDR3, as DNA: TGCAGTGCTGCCAGCAATCAGCCCCAGCATTTT.

The chain is built from TRBV6-4 and TRBJ1-6; no clear D. The length of the CDR3 is 13 residues. Trimming pared 2 bases from V and 6 bases from J, leaving 5 bases between. In germline, CDR1 is MRHNA, CDR2 SNTAGT. The CDR3 coding sequence is TGTGCCAGCAGTGACAGCCCTAATTCACCCCTCCACTTT. Its protein is CASSDSPNSPLHF.

In this sample, this clone turned up once. The chain uses TRBV6-4 and TRBJ2-1, with D perhaps matching TRBD2 (6 bases). The CDR3 runs to 12 residues. V dropped 2 bases and J dropped 9 bases, with 8 bases sitting between them. Per the germline V gene, CDR1 is MRHNA and CDR2 is SNTAGT. The CDR3 DNA follows: TGTGCCAGCAGTGACACGGGGGTTGAGCAGTTCTTC. It yields the protein CASSDTGVEQFF.

This clone was detected once. The gene calls are TRBV5-1 and TRBJ2-2; the D gene is possibly TRBD2 (6 bases). CDR1 and CDR2 (germline): SGHRS, YFSETQ. This CDR3 is built from 14 residues. Trimming took off 8 bases at V and 5 bases at J, with 16 bases between the two ends. DNA of the CDR3: TGCGCCAGTCAATGGAGGGTAGGGACCGGGGAGCTGTTTTTT. This sequence encodes CASQWRVGTGELFF.

J is TRBJ2-7 and V is TRBV7-2; TRBD2 might be the D (6 bases). CDR1 SGHTA and CDR2 FQGNSA come from the germline V gene. The length of the CDR3 is 14 residues. The ends were cut back, 1 base at V and 6 bases at J, with 13 bases in the middle. CDR3 sequence (DNA): TGTGCCAGCAGCTTAGTTACGGGAGTAAGCGAGCAGTACTTC. Its protein product is CASSLVTGVSEQYF.

This clone was observed once. V usage is TRBV19 and J usage is TRBJ2-1; perhaps TRBD2 as D (5 bases). The length of the CDR3 is 14 residues. The V end lost 2 bases, the J end lost 4 bases, and 9 bases lay between the germline ends. Germline loops: CDR1 LNHDA, CDR2 SQIVND (reference sequence). This CDR3 is CASSILSGYNEQFF. CDR3 DNA sequence: TGTGCCAGTAGTATACTGTCGGGGTACAATGAGCAGTTCTTC.

This chain joins TRBV15 and TRBJ1-4; 9 bases match TRBD1. This CDR3 is built from 15 residues. Germline loops: CDR1 LNHNV, CDR2 YYDKDF (reference sequence). After removal of 0 bases from V and 8 bases from J, the junction contained 4 bases not matched to a gene. CDR3 sequence reads: CATSRDGQGREKLFF. In nucleotides, the CDR3 is TGTGCCACCAGCAGAGATGGACAGGGGAGAGAAAAACTGTTTTTT.

The rearrangement joins TRBV24-1 to TRBJ1-5; TRBD1 is a possible D gene (5 bases). The germline gives CDR1 KGHDR, CDR2 SFDVKD. CDR3 length equals 13 residues. The ends were cut back, 8 bases at V and 3 bases at J, with 10 bases in the middle. The CDR3 DNA is TGTGCCACCATGGACGGACACAATCAGCCCCAGCATTTT. This gives the protein CATMDGHNQPQHF.

The chain recombines TRBV25-1 with TRBJ2-1; D unclear. The CDR3 is made up of 16 amino acids. Germline V lookup: CDR1 MGHDK, CDR2 SYGVNS. The V end lost 2 bases, the J end lost 7 bases, and 18 bases lay between the germline ends. In nucleotides, the CDR3 is TGTGCCAGCAGTGAAGGTTACCAGCCCAAAAAAAATGAGCAGTTCTTC. It specifies CASSEGYQPKKNEQFF.

The chain has TRBV10-2 and TRBJ2-1; 11 nucleotides match TRBD2. CDR3 length equals 15 residues. Germline lookup yields CDR1 WSHSY and CDR2 SAAADI. The junction had 7 bases not matched to a gene; V was cut back by 8 bases and J by 4 bases. CDR3 nucleotide sequence: TGCGCCAGCGTTCCCGGGACTAGCGGATACAATGAGCAGTTCTTC. Translating gives CASVPGTSGYNEQFF.